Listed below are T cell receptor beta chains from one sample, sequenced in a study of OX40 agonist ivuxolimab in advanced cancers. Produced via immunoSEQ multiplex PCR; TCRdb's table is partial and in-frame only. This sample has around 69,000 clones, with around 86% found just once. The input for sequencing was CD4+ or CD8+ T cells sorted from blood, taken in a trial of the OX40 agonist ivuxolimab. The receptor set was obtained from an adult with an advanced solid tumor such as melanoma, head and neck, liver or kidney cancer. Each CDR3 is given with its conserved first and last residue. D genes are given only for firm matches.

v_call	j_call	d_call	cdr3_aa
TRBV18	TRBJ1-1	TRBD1	CASSPRDRSLATEAFF
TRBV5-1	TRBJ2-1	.	CASSLWGAGDYNEQFF
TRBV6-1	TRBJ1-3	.	CASSDGPGARNTIYF
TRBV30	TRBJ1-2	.	CAWSVQGLNYGYTF
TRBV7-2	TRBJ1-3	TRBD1	CASSLVGPGQGAGNTIYF
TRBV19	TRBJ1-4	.	CASSPGIARVKLFF
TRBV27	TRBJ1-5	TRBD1	CASSPTGRGSNQPQHF
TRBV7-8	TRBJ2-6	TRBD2	CASSPRGVDEAGANVLTF
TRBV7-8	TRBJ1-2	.	CASTLVFGLNYGYTF
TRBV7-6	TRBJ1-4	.	CASSLGQGRFNEKLFF
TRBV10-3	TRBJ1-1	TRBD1	CAISESEQGGTFF
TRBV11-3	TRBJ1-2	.	CASSLGGGYGYTF
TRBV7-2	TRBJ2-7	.	CASTSRGAGSSYEQYF
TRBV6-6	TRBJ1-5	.	CASSWTENQPQHF
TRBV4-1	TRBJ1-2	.	CASSLEQVGNYGYTF
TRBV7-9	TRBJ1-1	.	CASSLSRDKAFF
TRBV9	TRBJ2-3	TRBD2	CASSVGGSGSLDTQYF
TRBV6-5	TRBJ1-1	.	CASTIPGALGAEAFF
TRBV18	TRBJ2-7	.	CASSRRVRGDFSYEQYF
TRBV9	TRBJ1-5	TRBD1	CASSPGQGSTNQPQHF
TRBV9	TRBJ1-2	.	CASSVEGFNSYGYTF
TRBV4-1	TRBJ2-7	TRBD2	CASSQDRQGLPYEQYF
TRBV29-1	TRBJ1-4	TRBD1	CSVVGTEAEKLFF
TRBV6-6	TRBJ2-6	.	CASSYGPLSGANVLTF
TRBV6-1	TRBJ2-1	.	CASSDFPEQFF
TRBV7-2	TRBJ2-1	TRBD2	CASSLAGLGQFF
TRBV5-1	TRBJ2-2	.	CASSYLTRGPNTGELFF
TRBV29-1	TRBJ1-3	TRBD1	CSVAVGTVGNTIYF
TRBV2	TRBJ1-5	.	CASRYRALNQPQHF
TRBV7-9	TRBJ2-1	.	CASRNYRGLSHNEQFF
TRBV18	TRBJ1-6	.	CASSPGSYNSPLHF
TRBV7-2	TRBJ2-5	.	CASSLAGGTQETQYF
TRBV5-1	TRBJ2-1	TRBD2	CASSLGGGSAYNEQFF
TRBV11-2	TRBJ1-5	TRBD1	CASSFGTGGAGQPQHF
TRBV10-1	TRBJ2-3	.	CASRARGTQYF